The next 20 T cell receptor beta chains were all read from a single sample in a study of T cells after posttransplantation cyclophosphamide. TCRdb keeps only in-frame clones here, not all; method: immunoSEQ multiplex PCR. The profile covers 15,000 to 18,000 clones, with roughly 84% appearing a single time and 5% taken by the ten largest. Controls had myeloablative marrow grafts with methotrexate and calcineurin inhibitor, sampled at 1 year. This material consisted of PBMCs, taken roughly 350 days after allogeneic stem cell transplant with calcineurin inhibitor and methotrexate. Receptors were obtained from a young adult male patient who received an allogeneic stem cell transplant from a related donor, was CMV-positive, and had no GVHD. Some T cells may originate from the graft donor.

V and J are TRBV28 and TRBJ1-3, with D tentatively TRBD1 (6 bases). Trimming pared 10 bases from V and 3 bases from J, leaving 16 bases between. CDR1 is MDHEN and CDR2 is SYDVKM in the germline V gene. CDR3 size: 14 residues. In DNA, the CDR3 is TGTGCCACTGAGACCGGGACAAGTGGAAACACCATATATTTT. Translating it yields CATETGTSGNTIYF.

The rearrangement uses TRBV27 and TRBJ2-1; maybe TRBD2 (6 bases). V shed 6 bases and J shed 7 bases, with 16 bases lying between them. Germline V gene data show CDR1 as MNHEY and CDR2 as SMNVEV (reference sequence). CDR3 size: 14 residues. In DNA, the CDR3 is TGTGCCAGCAGGCGGGGACTGGAGGAAAATGAGCAGTTCTTC. The encoded protein is CASRRGLEENEQFF.

The chain employs TRBV5-6 and TRBJ2-3, with D unclear. The CDR3 loop spans 14 amino acids. V was clipped by 1 base and J by 8 bases, with 14 bases between them. Per the germline V gene, CDR1 is SGHDT and CDR2 is YYEEEE. The CDR3 spells CASSLMDAVGTQYF. CDR3 DNA: TGTGCCAGCAGCTTGATGGATGCGGTAGGTACGCAGTATTTT.

The chain carries TRBV7-2 and TRBJ2-7, with D perhaps matching TRBD1 (6 bases). The CDR3 has 13 amino acids. Germline loops: CDR1 SGHTA, CDR2 FQGNSA. V was shortened by 8 bases and J by 5 bases, with 16 bases between the two germline ends. CDR3 bases: TGTGCCAGCCTCGGCAGGGGCATGCACGAGCAGTACTTC. It specifies CASLGRGMHEQYF.

The genes are TRBV6-4 and TRBJ2-1; TRBD2 aligns across 14 bases. V was pared by 8 bases and J by 8 bases, with 8 bases of the junction left unmatched. Per germline, CDR1 MRHNA and CDR2 SNTAGT. This CDR3 has 15 residues. CDR3 sequence (DNA): TGTGCCAGCTCGGGACTAGCGGGAGCGAGCGATGAGCAGTTCTTC. It specifies CASSGLAGASDEQFF.

J is TRBJ2-5 and V is TRBV11-1; D is undetermined. The CDR3 contains 15 residues. CDR1 and CDR2 (germline): SGHAT, FQDESV (reference sequence). Deletions cut 1 base from V and 9 bases from J, with 18 bases between. CDR3 region: CASSLGQPPGLAQYF. CDR3 coding DNA: TGTGCCAGCAGCTTAGGGCAACCCCCTGGGCTCGCCCAGTACTTC.

This chain connects TRBV5-4 to TRBJ1-1; no clear D gene. Germline loops: CDR1 SGHNT, CDR2 YYREEE (reference sequence). V was clipped by 2 bases and J by 4 bases, with 3 bases between them. The CDR3 is 11 residues long. CDR3 DNA: TGTGCCAGCAGCTTTCTCACTGAAGCTTTCTTT. Residues: CASSFLTEAFF.

This clone was seen a few times. V is TRBV7-3 and J is TRBJ2-1; the D gene is possibly TRBD1 (5 bases). V lost 2 bases and J lost 9, with 11 bases in between. This CDR3 comprises 13 residues. CDR1 and CDR2 from the germline V gene are SGHTA and FQGTGA. The CDR3 sequence: CASSLSQGSEQFF. The CDR3 region has the DNA TGTGCCAGCAGCTTATCGCAGGGCAGTGAGCAGTTCTTC.

The rearrangement uses TRBV6-5 and TRBJ2-2, with 7 bases identical to TRBD1. V lost 2 bases, J lost 3 bases, and 3 bases stayed unmatched. The CDR3 runs to 15 residues. Germline V gives CDR1 MNHEY, CDR2 SVGAGI. Written as DNA, the CDR3 is TGTGCCAGCAGTTACCGGGACAGATACACCGGGGAGCTGTTTTTT. This codes for CASSYRDRYTGELFF.

V usage is TRBV4-2 and J usage is TRBJ2-1, with 9 bases matching TRBD2. The CDR3 loop spans 17 amino acids. Per germline, CDR1 LGHNA and CDR2 YNFKEQ. V dropped 1 base and J dropped 4; count of bases not matched to a gene: 8. The CDR3 sequence: CASSQGASGNSYNEQFF. The CDR3, as DNA: TGTGCCAGCAGCCAAGGAGCTAGCGGGAACTCTTACAATGAGCAGTTCTTC.

The chain joins TRBV6-1 to TRBJ2-5, with 11 nucleotides matching TRBD2. CDR1 is MNHNS and CDR2 is SASEGT in the germline V gene. The CDR3 is 15 residues long. The J segment lost 4 bases and the V segment lost 8 bases, leaving 9 bases of the junction unmatched. The CDR3 loop is CASQVTSGRAETQYF. CDR3 nucleotides: TGTGCCAGCCAAGTTACTAGCGGGAGAGCAGAGACCCAGTACTTC.

The chain recombines TRBV5-1 with TRBJ2-2, with 7 bases fitting TRBD2. The CDR3 is 17 residues long. Germline-derived CDR1 and CDR2 are SGHRS and YFSETQ. After removal of 1 base from V and 4 bases from J, the junction contained 10 bases not matched to a gene. CDR3 protein: CASSLNPSGLFTGELFF. The DNA of the CDR3 is TGCGCCAGCAGCTTGAACCCTAGCGGATTGTTCACCGGGGAGCTGTTTTTT.

This sequence joins TRBV28 and TRBJ1-5, with 12 bases fitting TRBD1. The V and J ends lost 6 bases and 4 bases, in that order; junction bases with no gene match: 4. CDR3 length: 15 amino acids. The germline V gene encodes CDR1 MDHEN and CDR2 SYDVKM. The CDR3 loop is CASSRDRGLNQPQHF. The CDR3 coding sequence is TGTGCCAGCAGCAGGGACAGGGGGCTTAATCAGCCCCAGCATTTT.

The chain combines TRBV9 with TRBJ2-1, with D possibly being TRBD2 (5 bases). Germline V lookup: CDR1 SGDLS, CDR2 YYNGEE. Trimming left V 4 bases short and J 9 bases short, with 20 bases between. The CDR3 contains 15 residues. The CDR3 spells CASSSLDILGSEQFF. The CDR3 DNA reads TGTGCCAGCAGCTCCCTCGACATACTAGGCAGTGAGCAGTTCTTC.

The chain recombines TRBV10-2 with TRBJ1-1; tentative D call: TRBD1 (5 bases). This CDR3 spans 14 amino acids. The germline V gene encodes CDR1 WSHSY and CDR2 SAAADI. Trimming removed 4 bases at V and 2 bases at J, with 11 bases between. CDR3 bases: TGCGCCAGCAGTGGGGGGAGGTCCAACACTGAAGCTTTCTTT. It translates to CASSGGRSNTEAFF.

The chain has TRBV27 and TRBJ2-7, with D perhaps matching TRBD2 (7 bases). The CDR3 is 13 residues long. V lost 3 bases and J lost 6, with 12 bases in between. Germline V lookup: CDR1 MNHEY, CDR2 SMNVEV (reference sequence). The DNA of the CDR3 is TGTGCCAGCAGTTTTCTAGGGGGGGCCGAGCAGTACTTC. Protein sequence: CASSFLGGAEQYF.

The chain joins TRBV7-9 to TRBJ2-1, with D tentatively TRBD1 (6 bases). This CDR3 comprises 15 residues. Trimming left V 5 bases short and J 9 bases short, with 20 bases between. Germline lookup yields CDR1 SEHNR and CDR2 FQNEAQ (reference sequence). CDR3 sequence reads: CASSPPPGEDSEQFF. The CDR3 coding sequence is TGTGCCAGCAGCCCCCCCCCAGGGGAAGACAGTGAGCAGTTCTTC.

J is TRBJ2-1 and V is TRBV7-2, with TRBD2 matching over 8 bases. CDR3 length: 15 residues. The junction had 10 bases not matched to a gene; V was cut back by 5 bases and J by 7 bases. Germline V gene sequence: CDR1 SGHTA, CDR2 FQGNSA. The DNA of the CDR3 is TGTGCCAGCAGCCCTCCAGCGGGAGAGTTGAATGAGCAGTTCTTC. Amino acids: CASSPPAGELNEQFF.

The chain is built from TRBV18 and TRBJ1-5, with TRBD1 matching 9 bases. With 3 bases clipped from V and 0 bases from J, the junction kept 3 bases outside the gene matches. The CDR3 length is 16 residues. From germline, CDR1 is KGHSH and CDR2 LQKENI. The CDR3 region is CASSPTGGNSNQPQHF. In DNA, the CDR3 is TGTGCCAGCTCACCGACAGGGGGAAATAGCAATCAGCCCCAGCATTTT.

The chain uses TRBV28 and TRBJ1-1; no reliable D call. The CDR3 is 12 amino acids. Germline V gives CDR1 MDHEN, CDR2 SYDVKM. V was cut by 3 bases and J by 1 base, with 3 bases left in between. The CDR3 is CASSLRNTEAFF. The CDR3, as DNA: TGTGCCAGCAGTTTGAGGAACACTGAAGCTTTCTTT. The full variable domain, rest sourced from reference TRBV28 and TRBJ1-1, is DVKVTQSSRYLVKRTGEKVFLECVQDMDHENMFWYRQDPGLGLRLIYFSYDVKMKEKGDIPEGYSVSREKKERFSLILESASTNQTSMYLCASSLRNTEAFFGQGTRLTVV.